The 30 T cell receptor beta chains in this list originate from one sample, sequenced in a study of vaccination effects on CD4 cells after COVID-19. The antigens of these receptors remain unknown. With around ten days of culture completed, CD4+ T cells were isolated. As their vaccination, participants received two doses of either BNT162b2 or mRNA-1273. Clones were sequenced by immunoSEQ multiplex PCR, and TCRdb holds only the in-frame ones, with some missing. This table has fewer than 85,000 clones, about 67% appearing once. The sequenced sample was CD4+ T cells from PBMCs cultured without peptide, obtained after COVID-19 vaccination. The receptors were sampled from a human donor who received a COVID-19 vaccine.

The CDR3 protein is CASSQPPLRGELYLPEKLFF. CDR3 DNA: TGCGCCAGCAGCCAACCGCCCCTCAGGGGAGAATTATACCTTCCAGAAAAACTGTTTTTT. This chain connects TRBV4-1 to TRBJ1-4; D might be TRBD1 (6 bases). The germline CDR1 and CDR2 sequences are MGHRA and YSYEKL. The CDR3 consists of 20 residues. Trimming removed 2 bases at V and 8 bases at J, with 30 bases between.

This clone has just a few counts. The V call is TRBV5-1, the J call TRBJ2-1; 9 positions match TRBD1. This CDR3 is built from 16 residues. The germline gives CDR1 SGHRS, CDR2 YFSETQ. The V gene end was trimmed by 2 bases and the J gene end by 3 bases; junction bases not matched to a gene: 6. CDR3: CASSFQGGQGYNEQFF. The CDR3 nucleotides are TGCGCCAGCAGCTTCCAGGGGGGACAGGGCTACAATGAGCAGTTCTTC.

The sample holds a few counts of this clone. The chain is built from TRBV5-1 and TRBJ1-2; D unclear. The ends were cut back, 4 bases at V and 3 bases at J, with 10 bases in the middle. CDR1 and CDR2 from the germline V gene are SGHRS and YFSETQ. This CDR3 has 13 residues. For the CDR3, the DNA is TGCGCCAGCAGCCCGGACTTCGACTATGGCTACACCTTC. This translates into CASSPDFDYGYTF.

The CDR3, as DNA: TGCAGTGCTAGTTCCCCGGGACAGGGAGATTACAATGAGCAGTTCTTC. It yields the protein CSASSPGQGDYNEQFF. The chain employs TRBV20-1 and TRBJ2-1; TRBD1 matches at 9 bases. Per the germline V gene, CDR1 is DFQATT and CDR2 is SNEGSKA (reference sequence). The CDR3 runs 16 residues. V lost 3 bases, J lost 4 bases, and 10 bases stayed unmatched.

The chain combines TRBV5-1 with TRBJ2-2; 12 positions match TRBD2. With V trimmed by 0 bases and J by 0 bases, 0 bases remained unmatched. Germline V gives CDR1 SGHRS, CDR2 YFSETQ. The CDR3 has 17 amino acids. CDR3 nucleotide sequence: TGCGCCAGCAGCTTGGGACTAGCGGGGGCGAACACCGGGGAGCTGTTTTTT. Amino acids: CASSLGLAGANTGELFF.

A single count supports this clone. V and J are TRBV19 and TRBJ1-1, with 7 bases identical to TRBD1. The CDR3 has 13 amino acids. The J segment lost 4 bases and the V segment lost 10 bases, leaving 9 bases of the junction unmatched. CDR1 and CDR2 from the germline V gene are LNHDA and SQIVND (reference sequence). The CDR3 DNA follows: TGTGCCACGGGGAGGGGGCTCCCCACTGAAGCTTTCTTT. Translating gives CATGRGLPTEAFF.

This clone was detected only once. The chain carries TRBV27 and TRBJ2-7; TRBD2 matches 13 bases. CDR1 and CDR2 (germline): MNHEY, SMNVEV (reference sequence). With V trimmed by 0 bases and J by 13 bases, 6 bases remained unmatched. This CDR3 region has 14 residues. CDR3 sequence (DNA): TGTGCCAGCAGTTTATCCCGACTAGCGGGGGGCCTTTACGTC. Translated, it gives CASSLSRLAGGLYV.

This clone was seen only once. The V and J genes are TRBV7-9 and TRBJ2-3; D tentatively reads TRBD1 or TRBD2 (7 bases each). Germline V gene sequence: CDR1 SEHNR, CDR2 FQNEAQ (reference sequence). The CDR3 length is 14 residues. V was pared by 8 bases and J by 5 bases, with 17 bases between. CDR3 residues: CASVRGGGGDTQYF. The CDR3 DNA reads as TGTGCCAGCGTGAGAGGGGGCGGGGGAGATACGCAGTATTTT.

The chain has TRBV7-9 and TRBJ2-7, with D possibly matching TRBD1 (5 bases). Trimming took 2 bases from V and 2 from J, leaving 7 bases between them. The CDR3 length is 13 residues. CDR1 and CDR2 (germline): SEHNR, FQNEAQ (reference sequence). CDR3 in amino acids: CASSLQGTYEQYV. Written as DNA, the CDR3 is TGTGCCAGCAGCTTACAGGGAACCTACGAGCAGTACGTC.

The sample holds a few counts of this clone. This rearrangement joins TRBV6-5 to TRBJ1-2; D call uncertain. This CDR3 is built from 14 residues. V was trimmed by 7 bases and J by 8 bases, leaving 20 bases between them. Germline CDR1 MNHEY, CDR2 SVGAGI. CDR3 amino acids: CASTVRGLYDGYTF. The CDR3 region has the DNA TGTGCCAGCACTGTTCGTGGCCTCTATGACGGCTACACCTTC.

This rearrangement joins TRBV6-5 to TRBJ1-1; 9 positions match TRBD1. Trimming cost V 1 base and J 1 base; bases outside gene matches: 1. Germline assignment: CDR1 MNHEY and CDR2 SVGAGI. The CDR3 totals 15 residues. CDR3 in DNA: TGTGCCAGCAGTTACTGGGACAGGGCGAACACTGAAGCTTTCTTT. It codes for CASSYWDRANTEAFF.

In this sample, this clone turned up a few times. Here the CDR3 DNA reads TGTGCCAGCAGTTTTCGGTACACAGATACGCAGTATTTT. Residues: CASSFRYTDTQYF. The chain combines TRBV27 with TRBJ2-3, with D unclear. This CDR3 region has 13 residues. CDR1 MNHEY and CDR2 SMNVEV come from the germline V gene (reference sequence). Trimming took 3 bases from V and 2 from J, leaving 6 bases between them.

This clone has a handful of counts. The genes are TRBV18 and TRBJ1-5, with TRBD1 identical over 10 bases. The CDR3 length is 16 residues. Unmatched junction bases numbered 7, after V lost 6 bases and J lost 2 bases. The germline gives CDR1 KGHSH, CDR2 LQKENI. The CDR3 protein is CASSSRDRGGNQPQHF. The CDR3 DNA is TGTGCCAGCTCTTCCCGGGACAGGGGCGGCAATCAGCCCCAGCATTTT.

This clone was seen a few times. The rearrangement joins TRBV4-1 to TRBJ1-2; D not certain. Germline V gene lookup returns CDR1 MGHRA and CDR2 YSYEKL. The CDR3 is 14 amino acids. V lost 4 bases and J lost 2, with 11 bases in between. This CDR3 is CASSLRERNYGYTF. CDR3 DNA sequence: TGCGCCAGCAGCCTCAGAGAAAGAAACTATGGCTACACCTTC.

This clone was observed a handful of times. The chain links TRBV6-1 to TRBJ1-6; no clear D. The CDR3 runs 15 residues. Trimming shortened V by 0 bases and J by 8 bases, and 11 bases separated the two germline ends. The germline V gene encodes CDR1 MNHNS and CDR2 SASEGT. CDR3 loop: CASSEAAGSYSPLHF. The CDR3 nucleotides are TGTGCCAGCAGTGAAGCTGCGGGTTCGTATTCACCCCTCCACTTT.

V is TRBV29-1 and J is TRBJ1-1; 7 bases align to TRBD1. With 1 base clipped from V and 1 base from J, the junction kept 18 bases outside the gene matches. CDR1 is SQVTM and CDR2 is ANQGSEA in the germline V gene. The CDR3 spans 19 residues. The CDR3 DNA sequence: TGCAGCGTTGAAGGACACAGGGGATATCGATTTAACAGGAACACTGAAGCTTTCTTT. As protein: CSVEGHRGYRFNRNTEAFF.

The J gene is TRBJ2-6, the V gene TRBV5-4; D remains ambiguous. Germline values: CDR1 SGHNT, CDR2 YYREEE (reference sequence). Trimming stripped 3 bases from V and 0 bases from J, with 7 bases between. The CDR3 consists of 15 residues. CDR3 amino acids: CASSSRTSGANVLTF. The CDR3 DNA reads as TGTGCCAGCAGCTCGCGTACCTCTGGGGCCAACGTCCTGACTTTC.

This chain connects TRBV5-1 to TRBJ2-3; TRBD1 or TRBD2 may be the D gene (5 bases each). Germline assignment: CDR1 SGHRS and CDR2 YFSETQ. This CDR3 region has 17 residues. V lost 4 bases and J 1 base, leaving 19 bases between the germline ends. The chain's CDR3 is CASSQAPGTQGTDTQYF. As DNA, the CDR3 is TGCGCCAGCAGCCAGGCCCCCGGGACCCAAGGCACAGATACGCAGTATTTT.

A few counts support this clone. This sample includes further DNA sequences coding for the same CDR3. The rearrangement links TRBV20-1 to TRBJ2-2; D is undetermined. CDR1 DFQATT and CDR2 SNEGSKA come from the germline V gene (reference sequence). This CDR3 contains 11 residues. With 3 bases removed from V and 3 bases from J, the gap between germline ends came to 2 bases. The DNA for the CDR3 is TGCAGTGCTAGGGACACCGGGGAGCTGTTTTTT. It specifies CSARDTGELFF.

The V call is TRBV19, the J call TRBJ1-5; weak D call: TRBD1 (6 bases). The CDR3 extends over 15 amino acids. The germline V gene encodes CDR1 LNHDA and CDR2 SQIVND (reference sequence). Trimming stripped 7 bases from V and 4 bases from J, with 17 bases between. The CDR3 nucleotides read TGTGCCAGTACCTCCCAGGGGAGCGGTAATCAGCCCCAGCATTTT. It encodes CASTSQGSGNQPQHF.

The genes are TRBV15 and TRBJ2-5, with D unclear. The CDR3 spans 13 residues. Germline-derived CDR1 and CDR2 are LNHNV and YYDKDF (reference sequence). The V end lost 1 base, the J end lost 5 bases, and 8 bases lay between the germline ends. CDR3 nucleotides: TGTGCCACCAGCAGAGCGTTCCTGGAGACCCAGTACTTC. Amino acids: CATSRAFLETQYF. Supplemented by reference TRBV15 and TRBJ2-5, the full variable domain reads DAMVIQNPRYQVTQFGKPVTLSCSQTLNHNVMYWYQQKSSQAPKLLFHYYDKDFNNEADTPDNFQSRRPNTSFCFLDIRSPGLGDTAMYLCATSRAFLETQYFGPGTRLLVL.

V and J are TRBV6-1 and TRBJ2-7; D is possibly TRBD2 (7 bases). The CDR3 consists of 16 residues. CDR1 and CDR2 from the germline V gene are MNHNS and SASEGT. The V gene lost 2 bases and the J gene lost 7 bases, with 21 bases spanning the gap. In DNA form, the CDR3 reads TGTGCCAGCAGTGAACCGGGCGGGGGCAGGGGCGAGGAGCAGTACGTC. It codes for CASSEPGGGRGEEQYV.

The gene calls are TRBV5-3 and TRBJ1-4; D possibly corresponds to TRBD1 (5 bases). TRBV5-3 qualifies as an ORF whose function is uncertain. The CDR3 sequence is 16 residues long. Trimming cost V 0 bases and J 8 bases, with 17 bases left between them. CDR3 bases: TGTGCCAGAAGCTTGGGCCGGGGAGGGACGTGGGAAAAACTGTTTTTT. It codes for CARSLGRGGTWEKLFF.

This sequence joins TRBV24-1 and TRBJ2-1, with TRBD1 identical over 9 bases. The germline V gene has CDR1 KGHDR and CDR2 SFDVKD. The CDR3 covers 16 residues. Trimming took 4 bases from V and 2 from J; bases not matched to a gene: 5. This CDR3 is CATSDPGQGAYNEQFF. The CDR3 DNA reads TGTGCCACCAGTGACCCGGGACAGGGCGCCTACAATGAGCAGTTCTTC.

This clone was found a few times. The chain employs TRBV2 and TRBJ1-5; no clear D. The CDR3 contains 15 residues. Germline-derived CDR1 and CDR2 are SNHLY and FYNNEI. Trimming left V 5 bases short and J 1 base short, with 12 bases between. The DNA of the CDR3 is TGTGCCAGCAGTCTATTGGGCACCAGCAATCAGCCCCAGCATTTT. Its protein product is CASSLLGTSNQPQHF.

The rearrangement links TRBV11-2 to TRBJ1-6; D is uncertain. Germline V lookup: CDR1 SGHAT, CDR2 FQNNGV. The CDR3 has 15 residues. V was cut by 0 bases and J by 1 base, with 4 bases left in between. The CDR3 region is CASSLDRSYNSPLHF. The DNA of the CDR3 is TGTGCCAGCAGCTTAGACAGATCCTATAATTCACCCCTCCACTTT.

The chain employs TRBV20-1 and TRBJ2-3, with D possibly being TRBD1 (5 bases). V gave up 2 bases and J gave up 5 bases, with 5 bases separating them. Germline CDR1 is DFQATT and CDR2 is SNEGSKA (reference sequence). The CDR3 loop spans 11 amino acids. CDR3 DNA sequence: TGCAGTGCTAGAAGGGGAGATACGCAGTATTTT. Its translation: CSARRGDTQYF.

V gene TRBV5-6 combines with J gene TRBJ1-5, with D maybe TRBD1 (5 bases). Per germline, CDR1 SGHDT and CDR2 YYEEEE. V was trimmed by 2 bases and J by 0 bases, leaving 9 bases between them. The CDR3 is made up of 15 amino acids. The CDR3 region has the DNA TGTGCCAGCAGCTTACGACAGATTAGCAATCAGCCCCAGCATTTT. Encoded protein: CASSLRQISNQPQHF.

The gene calls are TRBV24-1 and TRBJ2-5; D is possibly TRBD1 (5 bases). The V end lost 4 bases, the J end lost 4 bases, and 15 bases lay between the germline ends. The CDR3 totals 15 residues. In germline, CDR1 is KGHDR, CDR2 SFDVKD. The CDR3 region has the DNA TGTGCCACCAGTGACCCCCGCCAGGGTATAGAGACCCAGTACTTC. Translated: CATSDPRQGIETQYF.

The chain has TRBV19 and TRBJ1-3; perhaps TRBD1 as D (6 bases). The CDR3 spans 14 residues. Deletions cut 4 bases from V and 5 bases from J, with 12 bases between. Germline CDR1 is LNHDA and CDR2 is SQIVND (reference sequence). CDR3 loop: CASSRGQPRNTIYF. Here the CDR3 DNA reads TGTGCCAGTAGTAGGGGACAACCCAGAAACACCATATATTTT.